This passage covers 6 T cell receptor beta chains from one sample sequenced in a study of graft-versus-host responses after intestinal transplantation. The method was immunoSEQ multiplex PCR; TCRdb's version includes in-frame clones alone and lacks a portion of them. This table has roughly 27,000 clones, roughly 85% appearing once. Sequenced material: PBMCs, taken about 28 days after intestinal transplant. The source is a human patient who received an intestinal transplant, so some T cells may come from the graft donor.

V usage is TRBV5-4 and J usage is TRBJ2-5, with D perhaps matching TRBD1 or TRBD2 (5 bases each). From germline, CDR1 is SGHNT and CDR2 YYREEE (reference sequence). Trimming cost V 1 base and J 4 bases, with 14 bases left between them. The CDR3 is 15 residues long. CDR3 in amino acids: CASSLSAGGGETQYF. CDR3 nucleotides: TGTGCCAGCAGCTTGTCCGCTGGGGGTGGAGAGACCCAGTACTTC. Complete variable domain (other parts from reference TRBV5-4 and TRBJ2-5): ETGVTQSPTHLIKTRGQQVTLRCSSQSGHNTVSWYQQALGQGPQFIFQYYREEENGRGNFPPRFSGLQFPNYSSELNVNALELDDSALYLCASSLSAGGGETQYFGPGTRLLVL.

The CDR3 loop is CSVGSGYTGELFF. As DNA, the CDR3 is TGCAGCGTTGGTTCGGGATACACCGGGGAGCTGTTTTTT. This chain connects TRBV29-1 to TRBJ2-2; weak D call: TRBD2 (5 bases). Germline CDR1 reads SQVTM; CDR2 reads ANQGSEA. Trimming took off 4 bases at V and 3 bases at J, with 9 bases between the two ends. This CDR3 contains 13 residues.

CDR3 sequence: CASSKQGLLWGYTF. As DNA, the CDR3 is TGTGCCAGCAGTAAACAGGGGCTCCTGTGGGGCTACACCTTC. V usage is TRBV6-5 and J usage is TRBJ1-2; TRBD1 matches at 7 bases. The ends lost 5 bases at V and 8 bases at J; junction bases unmatched: 11. The germline CDR1 and CDR2 sequences are MNHEY and SVGAGI. The CDR3 spans 14 residues.

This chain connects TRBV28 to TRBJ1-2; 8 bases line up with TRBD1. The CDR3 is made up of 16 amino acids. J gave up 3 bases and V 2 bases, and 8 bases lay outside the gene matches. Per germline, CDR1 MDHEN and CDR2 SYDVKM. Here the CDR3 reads CASSLGTGGYYYGYTF. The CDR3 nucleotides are TGTGCCAGCAGTTTAGGAACAGGGGGATATTACTATGGCTACACCTTC.

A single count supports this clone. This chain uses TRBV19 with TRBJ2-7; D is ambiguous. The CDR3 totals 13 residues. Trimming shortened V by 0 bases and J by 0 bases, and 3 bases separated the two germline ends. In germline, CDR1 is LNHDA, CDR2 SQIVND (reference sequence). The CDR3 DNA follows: TGTGCCAGTAGTATAGACGGCTCCTACGAGCAGTACTTC. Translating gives CASSIDGSYEQYF. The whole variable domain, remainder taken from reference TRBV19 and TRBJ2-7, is DGGITQSPKYLFRKEGQNVTLSCEQNLNHDAMYWYRQDPGQGLRLIYYSQIVNDFQKGDIAEGYSVSREKKESFPLTVTSAQKNPTAFYLCASSIDGSYEQYFGPGTRLTVT.

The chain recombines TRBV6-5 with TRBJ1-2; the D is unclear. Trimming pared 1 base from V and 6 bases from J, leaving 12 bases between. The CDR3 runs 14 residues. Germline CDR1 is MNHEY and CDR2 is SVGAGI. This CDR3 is CASSYYVGRHGYTF. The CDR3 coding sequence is TGTGCCAGCAGTTACTACGTGGGAAGACATGGCTACACCTTC.